This T cell receptor (beta chain) was sequenced during a study of T cells after yellow fever vaccination. Across the whole study: By means of CD3, CD45RA, CCR7 and CD95, the EM, EMRA, CM and Tscm memory subsets were sorted. Study-wide points: Post-booster repertoires again held most primary-vaccination clones (roughly 96% CD4, 88% CD8). Almost no vaccine-responding clonotypes were detectable in day 0 sorted memory subsets.

This CDR3 is 14 amino acids long. V lost 4 bases, J lost 4 bases, and 8 bases lay in between. The germline V gene has CDR1 LGHDT and CDR2 YNNKEL (reference sequence). TCRdb reprocessed the 5' RACE reads with MiXCR, giving one entry per CDR3 protein. The sample comprises over 35,000 distinct CDR3 sequences, 6% to 7% of which are singletons, and about 10% rests with the top ten. This clonotype was detected ten times or more. Sequencing was performed on PBMCs, either bulk or a sorted T-cell subset (CD4+, CD8+, memory, or dextramer-sorted; not recorded which), taken 45 days after the yellow fever booster vaccination. The clonotype was recovered from a man aged 25-45 years who received the YFV17D yellow fever vaccine. The rearrangement uses TRBV3-1 and TRBJ2-6; tentative D call: TRBD2 (5 bases). Written as DNA, the CDR3 is TGTGCCAGCAGCCGCGGGCCGGGGGCCAACGTCCTGACTTTC. This gives the protein CASSRGPGANVLTF.